The rows below give T cell receptor beta chains drawn from one sample of a study of immune cell composition in non-small cell lung cancer. Here immunoSEQ multiplex PCR was the method, and the copy in TCRdb shows in-frame clones only, minus some. Of 2,000 or so clones in the sample, 77% are singletons; the top ten hold about 12%. The material sequenced was non-adjacent lung tissue. The source is a human donor with non-small cell lung cancer. The CDR3 runs from the conserved cysteine through the conserved F or W. A D gene is named only where the DNA matches it firmly. Size values are once, few and many counts, or a class for expanded clones, and some rows have none.

d_call: NA
v_call: TRBV11-2
j_call: TRBJ2-1
cdr3_length: 14
clone_size: NA
cdr3_aa: CASSPRSDYLQQFF
cdr3_nt: TGTGCCAGCAGCCCGAGGTCGGACTACCTACAGCAGTTCTTC

d_call: NA
v_call: TRBV11-2
j_call: TRBJ2-1
cdr3_length: 12
clone_size: NA
cdr3_aa: CASSLQANEQFF
cdr3_nt: TGTGCCAGCAGCTTACAAGCCAATGAGCAGTTCTTC

d_call: TRBD2
v_call: TRBV30
j_call: TRBJ2-1
cdr3_length: 14
clone_size: NA
cdr3_aa: CAWSGLAGYNEQFF
cdr3_nt: TGTGCCTGGAGTGGGCTAGCGGGTTACAATGAGCAGTTCTTC

d_call: TRBD1
v_call: TRBV29-1
j_call: TRBJ1-2
cdr3_length: 15
clone_size: NA
cdr3_aa: CSAVTTGVGTYGYTF
cdr3_nt: TGCAGCGCCGTAACGACAGGGGTCGGAACCTATGGCTACACCTTC

d_call: TRBD1
v_call: TRBV27
j_call: TRBJ2-7
cdr3_length: 14
clone_size: NA
cdr3_aa: CASSLDRGPYEQYF
cdr3_nt: TGTGCCAGCAGTTTAGACAGGGGGCCTTACGAGCAGTACTTC

d_call: NA
v_call: TRBV6-1
j_call: TRBJ2-5
cdr3_length: 14
clone_size: once
cdr3_aa: CASSEGPASRTQYF
cdr3_nt: TGTGCCAGCAGTGAAGGGCCAGCGAGTAGGACCCAGTACTTC

d_call: NA
v_call: TRBV10-3
j_call: TRBJ2-2
cdr3_length: 14
clone_size: NA
cdr3_aa: CAINGGGSGGELFF
cdr3_nt: TGTGCCATCAACGGAGGGGGCAGTGGCGGGGAGCTGTTTTTT

d_call: TRBD1
v_call: TRBV5-4
j_call: TRBJ1-6
cdr3_length: 15
clone_size: NA
cdr3_aa: CASSSSGTANSPLHF
cdr3_nt: TGTGCCAGCAGCTCCTCCGGGACAGCTAATTCACCCCTCCACTTT

d_call: NA
v_call: TRBV2
j_call: TRBJ1-1
cdr3_length: 13
clone_size: few
cdr3_aa: CASIPDMNTEAFF
cdr3_nt: TGTGCCAGCATCCCAGACATGAACACTGAAGCTTTCTTT

d_call: NA
v_call: TRBV10-1
j_call: TRBJ2-7
cdr3_length: 15
clone_size: NA
cdr3_aa: CASRKPRGSPIEQYF
cdr3_nt: TGCGCCAGCCGTAAGCCTCGGGGGTCCCCCATCGAGCAGTACTTC

d_call: NA
v_call: TRBV28
j_call: TRBJ2-7
cdr3_length: 13
clone_size: NA
cdr3_aa: CASSYGGPYEQYF
cdr3_nt: TGTGCCAGCAGTTACGGGGGGCCCTACGAGCAGTACTTC

d_call: NA
v_call: TRBV5-1
j_call: TRBJ2-6
cdr3_length: 16
clone_size: few
cdr3_aa: CASAKGGSSGANVLTF
cdr3_nt: TGCGCCAGCGCTAAAGGAGGAAGCTCTGGGGCCAACGTCCTGACTTTC

d_call: NA
v_call: TRBV5-4
j_call: TRBJ2-1
cdr3_length: 16
clone_size: NA
cdr3_aa: CASSSGSSYSYNEQFF
cdr3_nt: TGTGCCAGCAGCTCCGGGTCGTCGTACTCCTACAATGAGCAGTTCTTC

d_call: TRBD1
v_call: TRBV4-1
j_call: TRBJ1-4
cdr3_length: 16
clone_size: NA
cdr3_aa: CASSLIYGQGNEKLFF
cdr3_nt: TGCGCCAGCAGCCTGATATATGGACAGGGGAATGAAAAACTGTTTTTT

d_call: TRBD2
v_call: TRBV19
j_call: TRBJ2-7
cdr3_length: 14
clone_size: NA
cdr3_aa: CASSIGGSSYEQYF
cdr3_nt: TGTGCCAGTAGTATCGGGGGGAGCTCCTACGAGCAGTACTTC

d_call: NA
v_call: TRBV21-1
j_call: TRBJ2-5
cdr3_length: 17
clone_size: NA
cdr3_aa: CASSKAGLAGEEETQYF
cdr3_nt: TGTGCCAGCAGCAAAGCGGGACTAGCGGGAGAGGAAGAGACCCAGTACTTC

d_call: TRBD1
v_call: TRBV7-2
j_call: TRBJ2-5
cdr3_length: 15
clone_size: NA
cdr3_aa: CASSIHRGLGETQYF
cdr3_nt: TGTGCCAGCAGCATCCACAGGGGGCTAGGAGAGACCCAGTACTTC

d_call: TRBD1
v_call: TRBV2
j_call: TRBJ1-6
cdr3_length: 13
clone_size: NA
cdr3_aa: CASLSGGSSPLHF
cdr3_nt: TGTGCCAGCCTGTCAGGGGGTAGTTCACCCCTCCACTTT

d_call: NA
v_call: TRBV30
j_call: TRBJ1-2
cdr3_length: 13
clone_size: NA
cdr3_aa: CAWSTRGGYGYTF
cdr3_nt: TGTGCCTGGAGTACCCGGGGTGGATATGGCTACACCTTC

d_call: NA
v_call: TRBV19
j_call: TRBJ2-2
cdr3_length: 15
clone_size: once
cdr3_aa: CASSSLVWQTGELFF
cdr3_nt: TGTGCCAGTAGTTCCCTGGTTTGGCAGACCGGGGAGCTGTTTTTT

d_call: TRBD1
v_call: TRBV5-1
j_call: TRBJ2-3
cdr3_length: 16
clone_size: NA
cdr3_aa: CASSTGQGPFTDTQYF
cdr3_nt: TGCGCCAGCAGCACCGGACAGGGCCCTTTCACAGATACGCAGTATTTT

d_call: NA
v_call: TRBV7-3
j_call: TRBJ2-3
cdr3_length: 15
clone_size: NA
cdr3_aa: CASSLKAGLTDTQYF
cdr3_nt: TGTGCCAGCAGCTTAAAAGCGGGCCTCACAGATACGCAGTATTTT

d_call: NA
v_call: TRBV6-4
j_call: TRBJ1-6
cdr3_length: 17
clone_size: NA
cdr3_aa: CASTVGGAGSYNSPLHF
cdr3_nt: TGTGCCAGCACCGTGGGGGGGGCCGGCTCCTATAATTCACCCCTCCACTTT

d_call: TRBD2
v_call: TRBV7-2
j_call: TRBJ2-5
cdr3_length: 16
clone_size: NA
cdr3_aa: CASSPLSGGLQETQYF
cdr3_nt: TGTGCCAGCAGCCCTCTCAGCGGGGGACTTCAAGAGACCCAGTACTTC

d_call: NA
v_call: TRBV6-4
j_call: TRBJ1-1
cdr3_length: 16
clone_size: NA
cdr3_aa: CASSDSYQGSNTEAFF
cdr3_nt: TGTGCCAGCAGTGACTCGTACCAGGGGTCGAACACTGAAGCTTTCTTT

d_call: NA
v_call: TRBV6-1
j_call: TRBJ1-4
cdr3_length: 14
clone_size: NA
cdr3_aa: CASSIDIHGKKLFF
cdr3_nt: TGTGCCAGCAGTATTGACATTCATGGAAAAAAACTGTTTTTT

d_call: NA
v_call: TRBV30
j_call: TRBJ1-6
cdr3_length: 14
clone_size: NA
cdr3_aa: CAWSLAGEYSPLHF
cdr3_nt: TGTGCCTGGAGCCTGGCAGGGGAGTACTCACCCCTCCACTTT

d_call: TRBD1
v_call: TRBV5-1
j_call: TRBJ2-2
cdr3_length: 15
clone_size: few
cdr3_aa: CASSLQGQGAGELFF
cdr3_nt: TGCGCCAGCAGCTTGCAGGGACAGGGGGCCGGGGAGCTGTTTTTT

d_call: TRBD2
v_call: TRBV28
j_call: TRBJ2-3
cdr3_length: 14
clone_size: NA
cdr3_aa: CASSQTSGGGAQYF
cdr3_nt: TGTGCCAGCAGTCAGACTAGCGGGGGGGGAGCGCAGTATTTT

d_call: TRBD2
v_call: TRBV7-9
j_call: TRBJ2-3
cdr3_length: 16
clone_size: NA
cdr3_aa: CASSQGLAGVADTQYF
cdr3_nt: TGTGCCAGCAGCCAGGGACTAGCGGGGGTGGCAGATACGCAGTATTTT

d_call: NA
v_call: TRBV6-6
j_call: TRBJ2-2
cdr3_length: 16
clone_size: NA
cdr3_aa: CASTMDTMVRPGELFF
cdr3_nt: TGTGCCAGCACCATGGACACCATGGTTCGCCCCGGGGAGCTGTTTTTT

d_call: TRBD2
v_call: TRBV4-1
j_call: TRBJ2-7
cdr3_length: 15
clone_size: NA
cdr3_aa: CASSLTSGETYEQYF
cdr3_nt: TGCGCCAGCAGCCTTACTAGCGGGGAAACATACGAGCAGTACTTC

d_call: TRBD2
v_call: TRBV2
j_call: TRBJ2-1
cdr3_length: 15
clone_size: NA
cdr3_aa: CASSVVGLGIGEQFF
cdr3_nt: TGTGCCAGCAGTGTGGTGGGACTAGGAATTGGTGAGCAGTTCTTC

d_call: NA
v_call: TRBV6-6
j_call: TRBJ2-5
cdr3_length: 11
clone_size: once
cdr3_aa: CASRQRETQYF
cdr3_nt: TGTGCCAGCAGGCAGAGGGAGACCCAGTACTTC

d_call: TRBD1
v_call: TRBV6-1
j_call: TRBJ1-2
cdr3_length: 13
clone_size: NA
cdr3_aa: CASRPGQSYGYTF
cdr3_nt: TGTGCCAGCAGACCGGGACAGAGCTATGGCTACACCTTC